This record concerns one T cell receptor (beta chain) sequence. The antigen is not known. The data belong to a study of CD8 T cells in ankylosing spondylitis. Points from the study as a whole: In ankylosing spondylitis blood, a motif of roughly 8 highly homologous TCR beta variants appeared characteristic. Significant enrichment of disease-linked clones was reportedly seen in matched ankylosing spondylitis synovial fluid. Reactive arthritis synovial fluid and blood were previously reported to contain some motif variants.

As the method for making TCR beta libraries, quantitative 5'-RACE with molecular barcodes was used. TCRdb re-called the 5' RACE reads through MiXCR, storing one row per CDR3 protein. The table has 100,000 to 150,000 distinct CDR3 sequences, 9.3% seen once. The CDR3 is 15 amino acids. V gave up 0 bases and J gave up 7 bases; unmatched junction bases: 7. Germline-derived CDR1 and CDR2 are SGHRS and YFSETQ. The sequenced material came from blood, either unsorted or a sorted T cell fraction (not recorded which). This chain links TRBV5-1 with TRBJ2-3, with 8 bases lining up with TRBD2. This sequence was found in a male donor with ankylosing spondylitis or in good health (not recorded which). The CDR3 spells CASSLGSGRLNTQYF. In DNA, the CDR3 is TGCGCCAGCAGCTTGGGGAGCGGGAGACTAAATACGCAGTATTTT.